These T cell receptor beta chains were read from a single sample in a study of shared clonotypes between healthy human individuals. Measured with immunoSEQ multiplex PCR; TCRdb has only the in-frame clones, and not every one. The data contain fewer than 3 million clones, roughly 92% of them singletons. The sequencing input was naive CD4+ T cells from PBMCs. The receptor source for this set is a man aged 18-30 years in good health. Some clones in this sample may be carry-over from other donors' samples. The CDR3 runs from the conserved cysteine through the conserved F or W. D genes are given only for firm matches. Expanded clones are given a class, and other clones once, few, many or no size at all.

>NA|TRBJ1-2|TRBD1|TRBV28
CASSLRGGNGYTF
TGTGCCAGCAGTTTACGAGGGGGCAATGGCTACACCTTC
>once|TRBJ1-2|NA|TRBV10-3
CAISDLPGRGYTF
TGTGCCATCAGTGATTTACCTGGGAGGGGCTACACCTTC
>NA|TRBJ2-7|NA|TRBV5-8
CASSLISKPPYEQYF
TGTGCCAGCAGCTTAATATCAAAACCCCCCTACGAGCAGTACTTC
>NA|TRBJ1-1|TRBD1|TRBV9
CASSGTGVVTEAFF
TGTGCCAGCAGCGGAACAGGGGTTGTAACTGAAGCTTTCTTT
>once|TRBJ2-7|NA|TRBV28
CASSFRVYEQYF
TGTGCCAGCAGTTTTCGAGTATACGAGCAGTACTTC
>NA|TRBJ2-7|NA|TRBV30
CAWSVAGGIGYEQYF
TGTGCCTGGAGTGTAGCAGGCGGGATAGGTTACGAGCAGTACTTC
>NA|TRBJ2-1|TRBD2|TRBV19
CASSIVTGLSYNEQFF
TGTGCCAGTAGTATAGTCACGGGACTATCCTACAATGAGCAGTTCTTC
>NA|TRBJ2-2|TRBD2|TRBV5-1
CASSLELADTGELFF
TGCGCCAGCAGCTTGGAACTAGCGGACACCGGGGAGCTGTTTTTT
>NA|TRBJ1-1|NA|TRBV5-5
CASSSRTTGTTEAFF
TGTGCCAGCAGCTCCAGGACCACAGGGACCACTGAAGCTTTCTTT
>NA|TRBJ2-5|TRBD1|TRBV5-1
CASSLNTGEETQYF
TGCGCCAGCAGCTTGAACACAGGGGAGGAGACCCAGTACTTC
>NA|TRBJ1-3|TRBD1|TRBV7-2
CASSGITGTESSGNTIYF
TGTGCCAGCAGCGGCATAACTGGGACAGAAAGCTCTGGAAACACCATATATTTT
>NA|TRBJ2-7|NA|TRBV5-1
CASTEQATGGEQYF
TGCGCCAGCACCGAACAGGCCACCGGTGGCGAGCAGTACTTC
>NA|TRBJ1-2|NA|TRBV5-6
CASSFVAGRYGYTF
TGTGCCAGCAGCTTTGTCGCGGGGCGCTATGGCTACACCTTC